The source of this T cell receptor (beta chain) is a study of T cell clonotyping in hematopoietic cell transplantation. This table comes from immunoSEQ multiplex PCR, and its TCRdb copy is limited to in-frame clones, with some not included. The top ten clones hold around 4.5% of a sample with 7,500 to 8,500 clones, about 92% of them seen once. Study-wide points: Pathologically expanded recipient clonotypes increased progressively from day 30 to day 180 as diversity fell. Graft donor and pretransplant recipient Inverse Simpson Index values predicted broader posttransplant TCR diversity.

A remark on this clone: Its antigen is still unknown.

Recipients were bled about 28 days pretransplant and at posttransplant days 30, 100, 180. This CDR3 spans 14 amino acids. Germline lookup yields CDR1 MNHEY and CDR2 SMNVEV (reference sequence). With 5 bases clipped from V and 9 bases from J, the junction kept 7 bases outside the gene matches. Sample: PBMCs, taken 180 days after allogeneic stem cell transplant. This TCR derives from a female patient aged 45-60 years who had an allogeneic stem cell transplant from an unrelated donor, so the T cells may come from the graft donor. Some clones in this sample may be carry-over from other donors' samples. The V call is TRBV27, the J call TRBJ2-1, with 10 bases identical to TRBD2. CDR3 nucleotides: TGTGCCAGCAGTGGGACTAGCGATGTAGGTGAGCAGTTCTTC. The encoded protein is CASSGTSDVGEQFF.